The 5 T cell receptor beta chains below all came from one sample that was sequenced in a study of blood T cells in healthy people across ages. Using a J-beta primer mix together with a sample-barcoded 5' primer, a second PCR was run for about 7 to 12 cycles. A single record per CDR3 protein comes from TCRdb applying MiXCR to the 5' RACE reads. The profile covers approximately 1,700,000 distinct CDR3 sequences, with roughly 43% appearing a single time and about 21% taken by the ten largest. Sequenced: blood. Source of these receptors: a human donor in good health.

This chain joins TRBV13 and TRBJ1-2, with D possibly being TRBD1 (6 bases). Trimming removed 5 bases at V and 6 bases at J, with 19 bases between. Germline lookup yields CDR1 PRHDT and CDR2 FYEKMQ (reference sequence). The length of the CDR3 is 15 residues. This CDR3 is CASSQRGAEGDGYTF. CDR3 nucleotides: TGTGCCAGCAGCCAAAGGGGGGCCGAAGGAGATGGCTACACCTTC.

There are a few counts of this clonotype. V usage is TRBV20-1 and J usage is TRBJ2-1; D unclear. From germline, CDR1 is DFQATT and CDR2 SNEGSKA (reference sequence). V was cut by 2 bases and J by 5 bases, with 16 bases left in between. The length of the CDR3 is 15 residues. CDR3 DNA: TGCAGTGCTAGAATTCTGGGCCCGGTTAACAATGAGCAGTTCTTC. Translating it yields CSARILGPVNNEQFF.

There are a few counts of this clonotype. V usage is TRBV9 and J usage is TRBJ2-1, with TRBD2 matching 12 bases. Germline values: CDR1 SGDLS, CDR2 YYNGEE. The CDR3 is 19 residues long. Germline trimming cut 3 bases from V and 4 bases from J; bases unmatched to any gene: 14. The CDR3 sequence is CASSGGGLGLAGPYNEQFF. The CDR3 coding sequence is TGTGCCAGCAGCGGGGGGGGGCTTGGACTAGCGGGACCTTACAATGAGCAGTTCTTC. The full variable domain, completed using reference TRBV9 and TRBJ2-1, is DSGVTQTPKHLITATGQRVTLRCSPRSGDLSVYWYQQSLDQGLQFLIQYYNGEERAKGNILERFSAQQFPDLHSELNLSSLELGDSALYFCASSGGGLGLAGPYNEQFFGPGTRLTVL.

This chain joins TRBV5-5 and TRBJ1-4; a weak D match, TRBD1 (5 bases). The V end lost 4 bases, the J end lost 7 bases, and 14 bases lay between the germline ends. Germline V CDR1 and CDR2: SGHKS, YYEKEE (reference sequence). The CDR3 loop spans 14 amino acids. The CDR3 nucleotides are TGTGCCAGCAGCGCCTCAGGGCTGGGTGAAAAACTGTTTTTT. This encodes CASSASGLGEKLFF.

This clonotype was seen a few times. This chain uses TRBV12-3 or TRBV12-4 with TRBJ2-1; a possible D gene is TRBD1 (5 bases). The CDR3 has 16 amino acids. Trimming left V 7 bases short and J 0 bases short, with 16 bases between. CDR3 DNA sequence: TGTGCCAGCACCACACGCGGACACGACTCCTACAATGAGCAGTTCTTC. It translates to CASTTRGHDSYNEQFF.